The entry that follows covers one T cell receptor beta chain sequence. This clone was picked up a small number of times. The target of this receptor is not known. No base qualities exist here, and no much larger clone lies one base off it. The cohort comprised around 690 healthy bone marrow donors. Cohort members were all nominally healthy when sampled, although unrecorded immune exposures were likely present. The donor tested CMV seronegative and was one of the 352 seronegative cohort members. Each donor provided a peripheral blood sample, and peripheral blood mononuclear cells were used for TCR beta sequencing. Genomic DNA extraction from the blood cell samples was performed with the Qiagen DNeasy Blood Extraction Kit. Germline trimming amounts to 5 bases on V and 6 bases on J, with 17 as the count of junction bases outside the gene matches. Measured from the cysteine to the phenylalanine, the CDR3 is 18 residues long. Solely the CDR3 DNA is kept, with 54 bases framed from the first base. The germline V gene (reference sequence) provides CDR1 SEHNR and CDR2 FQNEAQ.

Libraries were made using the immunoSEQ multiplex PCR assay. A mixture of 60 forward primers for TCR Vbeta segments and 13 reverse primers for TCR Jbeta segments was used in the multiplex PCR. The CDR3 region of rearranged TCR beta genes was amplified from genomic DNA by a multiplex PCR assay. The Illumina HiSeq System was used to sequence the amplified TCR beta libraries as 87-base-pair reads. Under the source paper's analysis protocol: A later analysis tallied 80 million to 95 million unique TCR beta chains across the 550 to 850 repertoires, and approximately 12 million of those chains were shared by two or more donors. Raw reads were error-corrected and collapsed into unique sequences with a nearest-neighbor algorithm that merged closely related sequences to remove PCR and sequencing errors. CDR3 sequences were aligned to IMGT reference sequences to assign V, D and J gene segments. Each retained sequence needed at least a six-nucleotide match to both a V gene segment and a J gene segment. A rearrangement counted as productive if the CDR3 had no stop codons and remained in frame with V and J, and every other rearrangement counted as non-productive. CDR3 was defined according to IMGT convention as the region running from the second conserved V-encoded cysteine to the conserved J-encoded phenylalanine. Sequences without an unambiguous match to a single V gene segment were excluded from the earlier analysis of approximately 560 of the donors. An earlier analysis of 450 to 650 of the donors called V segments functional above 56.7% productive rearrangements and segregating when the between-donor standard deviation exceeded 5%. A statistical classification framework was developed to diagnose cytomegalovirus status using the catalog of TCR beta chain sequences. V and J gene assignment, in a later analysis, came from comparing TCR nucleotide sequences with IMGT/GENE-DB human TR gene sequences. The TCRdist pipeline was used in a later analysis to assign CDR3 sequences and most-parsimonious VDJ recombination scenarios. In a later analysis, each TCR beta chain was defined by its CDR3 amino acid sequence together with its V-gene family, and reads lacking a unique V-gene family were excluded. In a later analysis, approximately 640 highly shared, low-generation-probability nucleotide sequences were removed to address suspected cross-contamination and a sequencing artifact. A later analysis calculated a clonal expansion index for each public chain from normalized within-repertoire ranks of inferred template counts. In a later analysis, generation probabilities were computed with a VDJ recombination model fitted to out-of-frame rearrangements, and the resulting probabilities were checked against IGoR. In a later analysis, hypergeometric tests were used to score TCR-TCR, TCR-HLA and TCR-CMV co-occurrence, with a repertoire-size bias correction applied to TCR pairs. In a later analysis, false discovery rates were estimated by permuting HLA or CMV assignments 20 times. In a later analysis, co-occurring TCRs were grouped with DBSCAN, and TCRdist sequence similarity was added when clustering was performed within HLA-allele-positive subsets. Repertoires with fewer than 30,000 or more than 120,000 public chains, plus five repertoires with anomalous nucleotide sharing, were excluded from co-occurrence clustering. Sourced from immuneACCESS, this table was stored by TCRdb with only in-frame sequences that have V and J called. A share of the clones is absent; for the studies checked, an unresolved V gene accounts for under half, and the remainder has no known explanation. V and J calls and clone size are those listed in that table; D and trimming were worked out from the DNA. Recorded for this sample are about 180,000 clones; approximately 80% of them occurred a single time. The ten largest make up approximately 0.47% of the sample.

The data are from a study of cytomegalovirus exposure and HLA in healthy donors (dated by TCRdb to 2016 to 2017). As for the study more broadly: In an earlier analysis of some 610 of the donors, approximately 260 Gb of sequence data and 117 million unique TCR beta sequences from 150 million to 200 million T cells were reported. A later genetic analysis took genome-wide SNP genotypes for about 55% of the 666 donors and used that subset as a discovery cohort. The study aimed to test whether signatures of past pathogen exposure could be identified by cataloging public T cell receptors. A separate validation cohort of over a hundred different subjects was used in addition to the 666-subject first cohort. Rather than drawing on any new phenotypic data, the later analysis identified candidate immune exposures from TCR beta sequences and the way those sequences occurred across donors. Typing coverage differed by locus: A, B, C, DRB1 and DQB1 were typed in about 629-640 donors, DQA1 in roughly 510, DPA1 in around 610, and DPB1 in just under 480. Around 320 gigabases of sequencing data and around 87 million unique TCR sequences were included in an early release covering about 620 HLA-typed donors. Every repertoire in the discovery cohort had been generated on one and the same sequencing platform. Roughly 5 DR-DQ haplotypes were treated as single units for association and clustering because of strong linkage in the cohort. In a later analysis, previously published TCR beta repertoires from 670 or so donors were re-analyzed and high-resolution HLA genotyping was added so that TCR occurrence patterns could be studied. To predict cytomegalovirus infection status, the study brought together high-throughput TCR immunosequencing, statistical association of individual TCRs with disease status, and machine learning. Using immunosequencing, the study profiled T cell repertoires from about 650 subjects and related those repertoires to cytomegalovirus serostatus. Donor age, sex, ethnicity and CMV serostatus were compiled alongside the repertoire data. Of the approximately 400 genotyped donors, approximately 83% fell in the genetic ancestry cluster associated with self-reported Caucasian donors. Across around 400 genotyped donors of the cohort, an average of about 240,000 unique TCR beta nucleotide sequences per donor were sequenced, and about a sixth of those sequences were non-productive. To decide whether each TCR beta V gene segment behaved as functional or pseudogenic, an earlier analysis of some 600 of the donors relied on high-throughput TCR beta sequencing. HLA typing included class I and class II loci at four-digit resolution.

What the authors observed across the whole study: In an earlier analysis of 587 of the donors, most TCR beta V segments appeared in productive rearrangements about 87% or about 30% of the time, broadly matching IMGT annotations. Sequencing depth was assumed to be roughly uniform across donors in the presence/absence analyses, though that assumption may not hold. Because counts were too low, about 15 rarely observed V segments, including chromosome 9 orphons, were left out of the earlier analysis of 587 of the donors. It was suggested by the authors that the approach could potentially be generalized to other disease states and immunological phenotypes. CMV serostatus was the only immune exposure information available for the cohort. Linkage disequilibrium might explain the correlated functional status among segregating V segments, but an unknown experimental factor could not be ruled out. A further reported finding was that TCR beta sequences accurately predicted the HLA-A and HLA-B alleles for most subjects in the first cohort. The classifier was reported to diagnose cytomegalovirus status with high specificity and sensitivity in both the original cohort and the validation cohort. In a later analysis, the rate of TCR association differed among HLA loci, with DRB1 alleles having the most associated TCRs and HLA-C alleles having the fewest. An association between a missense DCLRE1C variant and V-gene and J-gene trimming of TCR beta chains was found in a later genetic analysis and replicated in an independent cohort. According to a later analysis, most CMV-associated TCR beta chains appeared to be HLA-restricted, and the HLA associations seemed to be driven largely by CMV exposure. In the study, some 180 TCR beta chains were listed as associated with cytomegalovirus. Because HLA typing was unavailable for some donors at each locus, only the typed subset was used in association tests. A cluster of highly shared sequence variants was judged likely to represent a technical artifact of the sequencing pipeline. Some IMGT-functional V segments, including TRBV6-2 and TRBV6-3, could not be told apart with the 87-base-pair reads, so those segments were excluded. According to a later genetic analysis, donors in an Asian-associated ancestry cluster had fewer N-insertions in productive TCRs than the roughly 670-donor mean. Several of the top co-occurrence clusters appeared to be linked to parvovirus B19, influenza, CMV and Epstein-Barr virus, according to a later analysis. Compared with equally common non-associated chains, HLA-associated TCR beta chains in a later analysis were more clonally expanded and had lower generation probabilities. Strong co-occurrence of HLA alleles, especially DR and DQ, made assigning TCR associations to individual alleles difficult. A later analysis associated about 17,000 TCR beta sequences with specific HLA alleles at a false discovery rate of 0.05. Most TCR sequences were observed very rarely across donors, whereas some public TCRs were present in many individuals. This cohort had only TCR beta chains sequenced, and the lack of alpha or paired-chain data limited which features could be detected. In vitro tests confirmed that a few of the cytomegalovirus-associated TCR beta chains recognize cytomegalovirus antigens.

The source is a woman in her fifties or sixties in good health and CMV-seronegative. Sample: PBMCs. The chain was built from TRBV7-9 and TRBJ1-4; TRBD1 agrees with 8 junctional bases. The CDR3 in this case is CASSPGKTGEVFYEKLFF. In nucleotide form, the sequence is TGTGCCAGCAGCCCAGGGAAGACAGGGGAGGTGTTTTATGAAAAACTGTTTTTT.